Listed below are T cell receptor beta chains from one sample, sequenced in a study of blood T cell repertoires in COVID-19. Profiling relied on immunoSEQ multiplex PCR, and the TCRdb table lists in-frame clones only, not all of them. The repertoire holds more than 250,000 clones, with around 82% as singletons. The material sequenced was peripheral blood. These receptors came from a woman aged 50 to 60 with acute or convalescent COVID-19. Each CDR3 is given with its conserved first and last residue. A D gene is named only where the DNA matches it firmly. The size entry is marked missing in some rows and otherwise reads once, few, many or a size class.

v_call	d_call	j_call	clone_size	cdr3_aa	cdr3_nt
TRBV11-3	-	TRBJ2-1	few	CASSRDSYNEQFF	TGTGCCAGCAGCCGGGACTCCTACAATGAGCAGTTCTTC
TRBV5-5	TRBD1	TRBJ2-3	-	CATRQGPSTDTQYF	TGTGCCACCCGACAGGGCCCTAGCACAGATACGCAGTATTTT
TRBV2	-	TRBJ1-1	-	CASSGQYPEAFF	TGTGCCAGCAGTGGGCAGTACCCTGAAGCTTTCTTT
TRBV11-2	TRBD1	TRBJ1-5	-	CASSLSQPGTGGDQPQHF	TGTGCCAGCAGCTTATCCCAACCCGGGACAGGGGGCGACCAGCCCCAGCATTTT
TRBV7-2	TRBD1	TRBJ1-6	-	CASSYGQAYNSPLHF	TGTGCCAGCAGCTACGGACAGGCGTATAATTCACCCCTCCACTTT
TRBV6-4	TRBD1	TRBJ1-5	few	CASSQTGSNQPQHF	TGTGCCAGCAGCCAGACAGGGAGCAATCAGCCCCAGCATTTT
TRBV11-2	TRBD1	TRBJ1-1	-	CASSLGSGGNTEAFF	TGTGCCAGCAGCTTAGGGTCAGGGGGGAACACTGAAGCTTTCTTT
TRBV12-5	TRBD1	TRBJ2-7	-	CASGLVIPYRGRGYEQYF	TGTGCTAGTGGTTTGGTCATTCCCTACAGGGGGCGAGGGTACGAGCAGTACTTC
TRBV6-5	TRBD2	TRBJ2-3	few	CASILAGGPDTQYF	TGTGCCAGCATCCTAGCGGGGGGTCCCGATACGCAGTATTTT
TRBV7-2	-	TRBJ2-1	-	CASSSRRGDSYNEQFF	TGTGCCAGCAGTTCCCGGAGGGGCGACTCCTACAATGAGCAGTTCTTC
TRBV24-1	-	TRBJ1-2	-	CATSPSGGRGGYGYTF	TGTGCCACCAGTCCAAGCGGGGGGCGAGGAGGCTATGGCTACACCTTC
TRBV5-1	-	TRBJ1-4	-	CASSLGPTGPREKLFF	TGCGCCAGCAGCTTGGGTCCCACAGGGCCCAGGGAAAAACTGTTTTTT
TRBV6-6	-	TRBJ2-7	-	CASSGYRPEMSEQYF	TGTGCCAGCAGCGGGTACCGGCCAGAAATGAGCGAGCAGTACTTC
TRBV5-4	TRBD2	TRBJ2-3	-	CASSSGTSGSWSDTQYF	TGTGCCAGCAGCTCCGGGACTAGCGGGAGTTGGTCAGATACGCAGTATTTT
TRBV7-9	TRBD2	TRBJ2-5	-	CASSLTSPGGQETQYF	TGTGCCAGCAGCTTAACTTCGCCCGGGGGGCAAGAGACCCAGTACTTC
TRBV6-5	-	TRBJ1-5	-	CASIRGDNSNQPQHF	TGTGCCAGCATACGAGGCGATAATAGCAATCAGCCCCAGCATTTT
TRBV12-5	TRBD2	TRBJ2-2	-	CASGPSGAGSGELFF	TGTGCTAGTGGTCCGTCGGGAGCGGGATCCGGGGAGCTGTTTTTT
TRBV7-6	-	TRBJ2-5	-	CASSSDYPTAETQYF	TGTGCCAGCAGCTCGGACTACCCAACGGCGGAGACCCAGTACTTC
TRBV12-3/TRBV12-4	-	TRBJ2-4	-	CASTGLAKNIQYF	TGTGCCAGCACAGGGTTAGCCAAAAACATTCAGTACTTC
TRBV11-2	TRBD1	TRBJ2-2	-	CASSLKTGENTGELFF	TGTGCCAGCAGCTTAAAGACAGGGGAAAACACCGGGGAGCTGTTTTTT
TRBV7-9	TRBD2	TRBJ2-1	-	CASSSNLAGVTYNEQFF	TGTGCCAGCAGCTCCAACCTAGCGGGCGTTACCTACAATGAGCAGTTCTTC
TRBV5-4	TRBD1	TRBJ1-4	once	CASSSKTGGETNEKLFF	TGTGCCAGCAGCTCGAAGACAGGGGGCGAAACTAATGAAAAACTGTTTTTT
TRBV24-1	TRBD2	TRBJ2-3	-	CATSDGLAGGYTQYF	TGTGCCACCAGTGATGGACTAGCGGGGGGTTATACGCAGTATTTT
TRBV7-2	-	TRBJ2-1	once	CASSLGLVSYNEQFF	TGTGCCAGCAGCTTAGGGCTAGTGTCCTACAATGAGCAGTTCTTC
TRBV4-1	-	TRBJ2-7	-	CASSQARQDEQYF	TGCGCCAGCAGCCAAGCCCGACAGGACGAGCAGTACTTC
TRBV9	-	TRBJ1-5	once	CASSVDENQPQHF	TGTGCCAGCAGCGTAGATGAGAATCAGCCCCAGCATTTT
TRBV3-1/TRBV3-2	-	TRBJ1-1	-	CASSSSFGGGTEAFF	TGTGCCAGCAGCTCTTCGTTCGGCGGGGGCACTGAAGCTTTCTTT
TRBV25-1	TRBD1	TRBJ1-1	-	CASSETLGQGGTEAFF	TGTGCCAGCAGTGAGACCCTGGGACAGGGGGGAACTGAAGCTTTCTTT
TRBV4-1	TRBD1	TRBJ1-2	-	CASSSRQGNGYTF	TGCGCCAGCAGCTCGCGACAGGGGAATGGCTACACCTTC
TRBV5-1	-	TRBJ1-1	-	CASSLEFVTEAFF	TGCGCCAGCAGCTTGGAATTCGTCACTGAAGCTTTCTTT
TRBV13	-	TRBJ2-1	-	CASSSGGGRGGQFF	TGTGCCAGCAGCTCCGGAGGGGGGAGGGGGGGGCAGTTCTTC
TRBV6-1	TRBD2	TRBJ2-1	-	CASSENPSGGGNEQFF	TGTGCCAGCAGTGAAAACCCTAGCGGGGGTGGGAATGAGCAGTTCTTC
TRBV20-1	-	TRBJ1-1	-	CSASRQGGLDTEAFF	TGCAGTGCTAGTCGGCAGGGAGGTTTGGACACTGAAGCTTTCTTT
TRBV29-1	TRBD1	TRBJ1-2	-	CSVGGTGGHGDYGYTF	TGCAGCGTTGGAGGGACAGGGGGTCACGGGGACTATGGCTACACCTTC
TRBV20-1	-	TRBJ1-5	few	CSASPQGPNQPQHF	TGCAGTGCTAGTCCTCAGGGGCCTAATCAGCCCCAGCATTTT
TRBV18	TRBD2	TRBJ2-3	-	CASSFSGSPPDTQYF	TGTGCCAGCTCATTTAGCGGGAGCCCCCCAGATACGCAGTATTTT
TRBV30	-	TRBJ1-5	once	CAFSIPPGAGQPQHF	TGTGCCTTTTCCATCCCCCCAGGGGCAGGTCAGCCCCAGCATTTT